Below, 18 T cell receptor beta chains from the same sample are listed, as sequenced in a study of T-cell memory formation after mild COVID-19. MiXCR was run by TCRdb on the 5' RACE reads, yielding one entry per CDR3 protein. The sample includes fewer than 50,000 distinct CDR3 sequences, about 7.1% of them seen just once. Sequencing used PBMCs or a T cell subset sorted from them (not recorded which). These receptors were taken from a man younger than 30 who had mild COVID-19 (a few samples of this study predate the infection). Cell type and time point are not known.

This clonotype was seen a few times. The genes are TRBV7-2 and TRBJ1-1, with no clear D. CDR1 and CDR2 (germline): SGHTA, FQGNSA. This CDR3 region has 14 residues. Deletions cut 3 bases from V and 1 base from J, with 9 bases between. This chain's CDR3 is CASSFSGQNTEAFF. The CDR3 DNA reads as TGTGCCAGCAGCTTCTCCGGGCAGAACACTGAAGCTTTCTTT.

The chain couples TRBV15 to TRBJ1-4, with D tentatively TRBD1 (5 bases). Trimming took off 9 bases at V and 4 bases at J, with 9 bases between the two ends. Germline V gives CDR1 LNHNV, CDR2 YYDKDF (reference sequence). The CDR3 covers 12 residues. The CDR3 nucleotides read TGTGCCACGGGGGAGATTAATGAAAAACTGTTTTTT. Protein sequence: CATGEINEKLFF.

The chain carries TRBV6-2 or TRBV6-3 and TRBJ2-7; D may be TRBD2 (6 bases). The CDR3 runs 14 residues. Germline lookup yields CDR1 MNHEY and CDR2 SVGEGT. Deletions cut 0 bases from V and 4 bases from J, with 10 bases between. The CDR3 DNA is TGTGCCAGCAGTTACTCGGGACGGGGGTACGAGCAGTACTTC. It is translated as CASSYSGRGYEQYF.

The sample holds a few counts of this clonotype. The rearrangement joins TRBV5-1 to TRBJ2-1; D perhaps matches TRBD1 (5 bases). CDR1 and CDR2 from the germline V gene are SGHRS and YFSETQ. The V and J ends lost 1 base and 10 bases respectively, with 9 bases between them. This CDR3 spans 12 amino acids. The CDR3 is CASSLQGIEQFF. CDR3 DNA: TGCGCCAGCAGCTTGCAGGGAATAGAGCAGTTCTTC. Together with reference TRBV5-1 and TRBJ2-1, the CDR3 gives the full variable domain: KAGVTQTPRYLIKTRGQQVTLSCSPISGHRSVSWYQQTPGQGLQFLFEYFSETQRNKGNFPGRFSGRQFSNSRSEMNVSTLELGDSALYLCASSLQGIEQFFGPGTRLTVL.

This clonotype showed up many times. This chain joins TRBV29-1 and TRBJ2-5, with D unresolved. The V and J ends lost 6 bases and 2 bases respectively, with 10 bases between them. The CDR3 has 12 amino acids. The germline V gene has CDR1 SQVTM and CDR2 ANQGSEA. CDR3 protein: CSVGYPQETQYF. CDR3 nucleotide sequence: TGCAGCGTCGGTTACCCACAAGAGACCCAGTACTTC.

This clonotype was picked up a small number of times. The CDR3 nucleotides are TGTGCCAGCAGCCCCACGGCGGGGTACGAGCAGTACGTC. It translates to CASSPTAGYEQYV. The chain uses TRBV13 and TRBJ2-7; TRBD2 is a possible D gene (6 bases). Germline V lookup: CDR1 PRHDT, CDR2 FYEKMQ (reference sequence). V lost 5 bases and J 4 bases, leaving 12 bases between the germline ends. The CDR3 consists of 13 residues.

The chain couples TRBV4-3 to TRBJ1-4; 8 positions match TRBD1. The CDR3 extends over 15 amino acids. The germline CDR1 and CDR2 sequences are LGHNA and YSLEER. V was pared by 2 bases and J by 7 bases, with 6 bases of the junction left unmatched. This chain's CDR3 is CASSQLRGLSEKLFF. CDR3 nucleotides: TGCGCCAGCAGCCAACTCAGGGGGCTGAGTGAAAAACTGTTTTTT.

The table lists this clonotype with a few counts. The V call is TRBV5-1, the J call TRBJ1-3; TRBD1 aligns across 9 bases. CDR1 is SGHRS and CDR2 is YFSETQ in the germline V gene. The CDR3 runs to 14 residues. The ends lost 2 bases at V and 7 bases at J; junction bases unmatched: 4. The CDR3 nucleotides read TGCGCCAGCAGCTTAGGACAGGGGAGTAACACCATATATTTT. Protein product: CASSLGQGSNTIYF.

The chain combines TRBV10-2 with TRBJ1-5; possible D gene TRBD1, 5 bases. Germline V gene sequence: CDR1 WSHSY, CDR2 SAAADI. The CDR3 has 14 amino acids. The ends were cut back, 7 bases at V and 1 base at J, with 11 bases in the middle. The DNA for the CDR3 is TGCGCCAGCACCTTGACAGCGAGCAATCAGCCCCAGCATTTT. Translating it yields CASTLTASNQPQHF.

In this sample, this clonotype turned up many times. The J gene is TRBJ2-5, the V gene TRBV5-1; 8 bases map to TRBD2. CDR1 and CDR2 from the germline V gene are SGHRS and YFSETQ. V dropped 2 bases and J dropped 5; count of bases not matched to a gene: 5. This CDR3 has 14 amino acids. As DNA, the CDR3 is TGCGCCAGCAGCTTAGCGGGGGCCAGGGAGACCCAGTACTTC. It codes for CASSLAGARETQYF.

The CDR3 nucleotides are TGTGCCAGCAGCCAAGTATGGAGCGGGGGACAAGAGACCCAGTACTTC. It yields the protein CASSQVWSGGQETQYF. The chain recombines TRBV3-1 with TRBJ2-5, with 8 bases identical to TRBD2. This CDR3 is built from 16 residues. From germline, CDR1 is LGHDT and CDR2 YNNKEL (reference sequence). V was pared by 1 base and J by 2 bases, with 6 bases of the junction left unmatched.

This clonotype was observed a few times. The genes are TRBV5-1 and TRBJ2-2, with D hard to call. Deletions cut 2 bases from V and 5 bases from J, with 10 bases between. Germline CDR1 and CDR2: SGHRS and YFSETQ. The length of the CDR3 is 14 residues. Written as DNA, the CDR3 is TGCGCCAGCAGCTTTGAACTGGGAACCGGGGAGCTGTTTTTT. Translating gives CASSFELGTGELFF.

V usage is TRBV6-5 and J usage is TRBJ2-7; D uncertain. The germline gives CDR1 MNHEY, CDR2 SVGAGI. CDR3 length: 12 residues. Trimming cost V 6 bases and J 6 bases, with 12 bases left between them. The chain's CDR3 is CASRPDTREQYF. CDR3 coding DNA: TGTGCCAGCAGACCCGACACCCGCGAGCAGTACTTC.

J is TRBJ2-4 and V is TRBV7-3, with D hard to call. The CDR3 is made up of 14 amino acids. V was shortened by 5 bases and J by 0 bases, with 8 bases between the two germline ends. Germline V gives CDR1 SGHTA, CDR2 FQGTGA. The CDR3 DNA sequence: TGTGCCAGCAGCGTTCAGATAGCCAAAAACATTCAGTACTTC. Amino acid sequence: CASSVQIAKNIQYF.

This clonotype was recorded a few times. This chain joins TRBV7-2 and TRBJ2-2; TRBD2 agrees at 12 bases. Germline V CDR1 and CDR2: SGHTA, FQGNSA. V lost 5 bases, J lost 2 bases, and 6 bases stayed unmatched. This CDR3 spans 17 amino acids. CDR3 in amino acids: CASSRTSGALNTGELFF. The CDR3, as DNA: TGTGCCAGCAGCCGGACTAGCGGGGCCCTAAACACCGGGGAGCTGTTTTTT.

Details on this clonotype: A read error may produce the germline difference seen at one junction end. The chain employs TRBV5-1 and TRBJ2-1, with TRBD1 identical over 9 bases. The CDR3 consists of 14 residues. The germline V gene encodes CDR1 SGHRS and CDR2 YFSETQ. The CDR3 is CDSSRGQGYNEQFF. Here the CDR3 DNA reads TGCGACAGCAGCAGGGGACAGGGCTACAATGAGCAGTTCTTC.

Of note for this clonotype: One end of the junction fails to match germline, which may point to a read error. The V call is TRBV11-3, the J call TRBJ2-6; 8 bases fit TRBD1. The CDR3 totals 17 residues. CDR1 is SGHNT, CDR2 YENEEA, per germline. Written as DNA, the CDR3 is TGTGCCAGCAGCTCACGACAGGGGAATGCTGGGGCCAACCTCCTGACTTTC. It translates to CASSSRQGNAGANLLTF.

The table lists this clonotype with a few counts. The chain combines TRBV2 with TRBJ2-7; D may be TRBD1 or TRBD2 (5 bases each). The CDR3 is made up of 12 amino acids. Per germline, CDR1 SNHLY and CDR2 FYNNEI. V dropped 2 bases and J dropped 7 bases, with 9 bases sitting between them. The CDR3 sequence: CASSERDLEQYV. The CDR3, as DNA: TGTGCCAGCAGTGAAAGGGACCTGGAGCAGTACGTC.